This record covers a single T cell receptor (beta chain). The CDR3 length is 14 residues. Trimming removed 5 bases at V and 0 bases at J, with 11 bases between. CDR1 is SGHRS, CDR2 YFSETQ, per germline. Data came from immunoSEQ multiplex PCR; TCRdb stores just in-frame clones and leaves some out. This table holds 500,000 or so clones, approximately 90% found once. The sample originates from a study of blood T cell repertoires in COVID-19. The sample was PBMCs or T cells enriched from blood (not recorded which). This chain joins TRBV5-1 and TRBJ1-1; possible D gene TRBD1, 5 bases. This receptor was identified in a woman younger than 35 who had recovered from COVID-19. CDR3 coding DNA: TGCGCCAGCAGTTTCGGACACTTGAACACTGAAGCTTTCTTT. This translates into CASSFGHLNTEAFF.